The 20 T cell receptor beta chains below all came from one sample that was sequenced in a study of T-cell memory formation after mild COVID-19. Each CDR3 protein is one row after TCRdb ran MiXCR on the 5' RACE reads. The sample records just over 300,000 distinct CDR3 sequences, roughly a fifth being singletons. Sequenced: PBMCs or a T cell subset sorted from them (not recorded which). Source of these receptors: a young man who had mild COVID-19 (a few samples of this study predate the infection). Cell type and time point are not known.

The chain employs TRBV7-8 and TRBJ2-2, with a tentative D call TRBD1 (6 bases). This CDR3 is built from 15 residues. Between the trimmed V and J ends, which lost 3 bases and 4 bases, there was a span of 12 bases. Germline CDR1 reads SGHVS; CDR2 reads FQNEAQ. CDR3 bases: TGTGCCAGCAGCTTTCAAACAGGGTCCACCGGGGAGCTGTTTTTT. Translated: CASSFQTGSTGELFF.

The chain recombines TRBV5-1 with TRBJ2-3; the D is unclear. Germline CDR1 and CDR2: SGHRS and YFSETQ. The CDR3 has 14 residues. The germline V and J ends were trimmed by 4 bases and 4 bases, with 13 bases remaining between them. The DNA of the CDR3 is TGCGCCAGCAGCCCCGGAATAGAGGCAGATACGCAGTATTTT. It yields the protein CASSPGIEADTQYF.

The V and J genes are TRBV18 and TRBJ2-3, with D unresolved. This CDR3 spans 13 amino acids. Germline-derived CDR1 and CDR2 are KGHSH and LQKENI. Trimming left V 6 bases short and J 2 bases short, with 9 bases between. For the CDR3, the DNA is TGTGCCAGCTCCGGCCTATCCACAGATACGCAGTATTTT. It is translated as CASSGLSTDTQYF.

This clonotype was observed at least ten times. This chain links TRBV6-6 with TRBJ2-1, with 8 bases aligning to TRBD2. The V gene's germline CDR1 is MNHNY and CDR2 SVGAGI (reference sequence). Trimming removed 5 bases from V and 5 bases from J; junction bases left unmatched: 14. The CDR3 is 17 amino acids. The CDR3 is CASSPFGRGAQNNEQFF. CDR3 coding DNA: TGTGCCAGCAGTCCCTTCGGGCGGGGGGCCCAAAACAATGAGCAGTTCTTC.

This chain's CDR3 is CASSRDRSEKLFF. As DNA, the CDR3 is TGTGCCAGCTCACGGGACAGATCTGAAAAACTGTTTTTT. The chain is built from TRBV18 and TRBJ1-4, with TRBD1 matching over 7 bases. V shed 4 bases, J shed 7 bases, and the junction held 3 bases outside the gene matches. CDR3 length equals 13 residues. Germline values: CDR1 KGHSH, CDR2 LQKENI.

V usage is TRBV9 and J usage is TRBJ1-2; unclear D gene. Germline loops: CDR1 SGDLS, CDR2 YYNGEE. The CDR3 is 15 amino acids. V lost 0 bases and J lost 0, with 9 bases in between. The CDR3 sequence: CASSVDPSPNYGYTF. The CDR3 nucleotides read TGTGCCAGCAGCGTAGATCCTAGTCCTAACTATGGCTACACCTTC.

The rearrangement links TRBV25-1 to TRBJ1-1, with TRBD1 identical over 8 bases. Germline assignment: CDR1 MGHDK and CDR2 SYGVNS. V shed 6 bases and J 4 bases; nucleotides not matched to a gene: 1. This CDR3 contains 12 residues. The CDR3: CASRDRGTEAFF. The CDR3 DNA follows: TGTGCCAGCAGAGACAGGGGCACTGAAGCTTTCTTT.

CDR3 region: CASSLGVPEEAFF. In DNA, the CDR3 is TGCGCCAGCAGCTTGGGGGTTCCAGAAGAAGCTTTCTTT. V is TRBV5-1 and J is TRBJ1-1; D is unresolved. The V end was cut by 0 bases, the J end by 8 bases, with 11 bases between. This CDR3 contains 13 residues. CDR1 is SGHRS and CDR2 is YFSETQ in the germline V gene.

This clonotype was counted only a few times. The chain carries TRBV29-1 and TRBJ2-2, with 10 bases lining up with TRBD1. V lost 7 bases, J lost 4 bases, and 6 bases stayed unmatched. CDR3 length: 14 amino acids. The germline V gene has CDR1 SQVTM and CDR2 ANQGSEA. DNA for the CDR3: TGCAGCGCCCGAGGGGACAGGGGCACCGGGGAGCTGTTTTTT. Protein: CSARGDRGTGELFF.

This clonotype came up a few times. The chain carries TRBV7-2 and TRBJ1-3; D is uncertain. Germline V CDR1 and CDR2: SGHTA, FQGNSA. The CDR3 totals 13 residues. V lost 5 bases to trimming and J lost 4 bases, with 9 bases between them. CDR3: CASSPMMGNTIYF. The CDR3 DNA reads as TGTGCCAGCAGCCCTATGATGGGAAACACCATATATTTT. The full variable domain, its missing parts supplied by reference TRBV7-2 and TRBJ1-3, is GAGVSQSPSNKVTEKGKDVELRCDPISGHTALYWYRQSLGQGLEFLIYFQGNSAPDKSGLPSDRFSAERTGGSVSTLTIQRTQQEDSAVYLCASSPMMGNTIYFGEGSWLTVV.

V is TRBV3-1 and J is TRBJ2-7; perhaps D is TRBD1 or TRBD2 (5 bases each). The V gene lost 1 base and the J gene lost 6 bases, with 10 bases spanning the gap. Looked up from germline, CDR1 is LGHDT and CDR2 is YNNKEL (reference sequence). CDR3 length equals 13 residues. The DNA for the CDR3 is TGTGCCAGCAGCCAAGGTCCGAGGGGCGAGCAGTACGTC. This gives the protein CASSQGPRGEQYV.

This clonotype turned up a few times. The chain employs TRBV15 and TRBJ1-1; D not resolved. V was shortened by 2 bases and J by 3 bases, with 13 bases between the two germline ends. Germline-derived CDR1 and CDR2 are LNHNV and YYDKDF (reference sequence). The CDR3 consists of 15 residues. CDR3: CATSRRPELHTEAFF. CDR3 bases: TGTGCCACCAGCAGACGCCCCGAGCTACACACTGAAGCTTTCTTT.

This clonotype has a handful of counts. The V and J genes are TRBV5-6 and TRBJ1-3, with 9 bases matching TRBD1. The V gene end was trimmed by 4 bases and the J gene end by 8 bases; junction bases not matched to a gene: 10. The CDR3 extends over 15 amino acids. Germline V gives CDR1 SGHDT, CDR2 YYEEEE. This CDR3 reads CASSHRTGVADTIYF. In DNA form, the CDR3 reads TGTGCCAGCAGCCACCGGACAGGGGTTGCGGACACCATATATTTT. Full variable domain (remainder filled in from reference TRBV5-6 and TRBJ1-3): DAGVTQSPTHLIKTRGQQVTLRCSPKSGHDTVSWYQQALGQGPQFIFQYYEEEERQRGNFPDRFSGHQFPNYSSELNVNALLLGDSALYLCASSHRTGVADTIYFGEGSWLTVV.

This clonotype was found a few times. CDR3 sequence: CASSQPKSSYNEQFF. The DNA of the CDR3 is TGTGCCAGCAGCCAACCCAAGAGCTCCTACAATGAGCAGTTCTTC. The chain combines TRBV14 with TRBJ2-1; no clear D. In germline, CDR1 is SGHDN, CDR2 FVKESK. With 2 bases removed from V and 0 bases from J, the gap between germline ends came to 8 bases. CDR3 length equals 15 residues.

V gene TRBV7-8 combines with J gene TRBJ1-5, with 10 positions matching TRBD1. The germline V gene encodes CDR1 SGHVS and CDR2 FQNEAQ. The CDR3 totals 19 residues. Trimming cost V 3 bases and J 1 base; bases outside gene matches: 12. In DNA form, the CDR3 reads TGTGCCAGCAGCTTGGACCGGGACAGGGGCTTTAACAGCAATCAGCCCCAGCATTTT. This gives the protein CASSLDRDRGFNSNQPQHF.

There are many counts of this clonotype. This rearrangement joins TRBV20-1 to TRBJ2-1; 12 bases align to TRBD1. The V segment lost 3 bases and the J segment 9 bases; nucleotides outside the gene matches: 3. The CDR3 length is 13 residues. Germline lookup yields CDR1 DFQATT and CDR2 SNEGSKA (reference sequence). CDR3 loop: CSASGTGGTEQFF. The DNA for the CDR3 is TGCAGTGCTAGTGGGACAGGGGGCACTGAGCAGTTCTTC.

This clonotype has only a few counts. The genes are TRBV4-1 and TRBJ2-5; 11 bases match TRBD2. Trimming cost V 0 bases and J 4 bases; bases outside gene matches: 10. The CDR3 contains 18 residues. The germline V gene has CDR1 MGHRA and CDR2 YSYEKL. CDR3 region: CASSQERISGGAGETQYF. The CDR3 DNA is TGCGCCAGCAGCCAAGAACGGATTAGCGGGGGGGCTGGAGAGACCCAGTACTTC.

This clonotype was observed a few times. This chain connects TRBV20-1 to TRBJ2-3; 13 nucleotides align to TRBD2. Germline V CDR1 and CDR2: DFQATT, SNEGSKA (reference sequence). Losses at the gene ends were 8 bases for V and 5 bases for J; bases not matched to a gene: 10. The CDR3 contains 15 residues. The CDR3 coding sequence is TGCAGTATACCGGGACTAGCGGGGTTGGGAGATACGCAGTATTTT. Protein sequence: CSIPGLAGLGDTQYF.

The CDR3 protein is CASSSFAGGRVEQFF. Written as DNA, the CDR3 is TGTGCCAGCAGCTCGTTCGCGGGGGGGCGCGTTGAGCAGTTCTTC. The chain employs TRBV7-9 and TRBJ2-1, with 9 bases matching TRBD2. This CDR3 contains 15 residues. Germline V lookup: CDR1 SEHNR, CDR2 FQNEAQ (reference sequence). J was trimmed by 9 bases and V by 4 bases; bases with no gene match: 10.

The chain is built from TRBV9 and TRBJ2-5; 11 bases are shared with TRBD2. Germline CDR1 reads SGDLS; CDR2 reads YYNGEE. Trimming at V came to 3 bases and at J to 7 bases, leaving 8 bases not matched to a gene. The CDR3 has 15 residues. Here the CDR3 DNA reads TGTGCCAGCAGCGAAACTAGCGGGGGAAGTGGGACCCAGTACTTC. Translated: CASSETSGGSGTQYF.